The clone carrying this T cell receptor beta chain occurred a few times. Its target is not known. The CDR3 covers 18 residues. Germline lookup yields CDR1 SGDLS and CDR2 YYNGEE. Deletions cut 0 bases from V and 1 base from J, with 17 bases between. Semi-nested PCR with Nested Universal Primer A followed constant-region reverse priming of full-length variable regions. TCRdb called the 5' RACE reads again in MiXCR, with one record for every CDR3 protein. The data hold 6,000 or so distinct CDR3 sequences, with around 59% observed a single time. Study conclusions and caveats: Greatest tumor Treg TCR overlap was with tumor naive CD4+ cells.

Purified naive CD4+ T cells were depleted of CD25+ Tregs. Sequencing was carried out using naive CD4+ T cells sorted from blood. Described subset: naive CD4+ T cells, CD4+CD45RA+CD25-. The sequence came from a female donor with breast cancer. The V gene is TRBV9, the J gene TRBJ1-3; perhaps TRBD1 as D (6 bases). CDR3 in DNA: TGTGCCAGCAGCGTAGCTGTCGGGGGGCTCGCTTCTGGAAACACCATATATTTT. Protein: CASSVAVGGLASGNTIYF.